These 10 T cell receptor beta chains were all obtained from the same sample, sequenced in a study of identical twins. TCRdb analysed the 5' RACE reads with MiXCR anew, one entry per CDR3 protein. This table has over 550,000 distinct CDR3 sequences, 7% to 7.5% appearing once. These data were also reused for a study on yellow fever vaccine responses in identical twins.

The source material was PBMCs. Source of these receptors: a woman aged 18-29 years in good health.

This clonotype was observed a few times. The chain combines TRBV12-3 or TRBV12-4 with TRBJ2-2, with D unclear. The CDR3 is 16 amino acids. V dropped 4 bases and J dropped 0 bases, with 12 bases sitting between them. The CDR3 region is CASSSQGIANTGELFF. CDR3 DNA sequence: TGTGCCAGCAGTTCACAAGGAATCGCGAACACCGGGGAGCTGTTTTTT.

This clonotype was observed a few times. The V and J genes are TRBV14 and TRBJ1-1; unclear D gene. The V end was cut by 5 bases, the J end by 1 base, with 8 bases between. CDR3 length: 13 amino acids. The germline CDR1 and CDR2 sequences are SGHDN and FVKESK. The CDR3 region is CASSSTPNTEAFF. The CDR3 nucleotides read TGTGCCAGCAGCAGTACACCGAACACTGAAGCTTTCTTT.

The CDR3 region has the DNA TGTGCCAGCAGCTTAGTTCCCCTAAGCGGGGGGGCCTTATCCTACAATGAGCAGTTCTTC. Translating it yields CASSLVPLSGGALSYNEQFF. This chain joins TRBV11-2 and TRBJ2-1; 10 bases fit TRBD2. Germline CDR1 reads SGHAT; CDR2 reads FQNNGV. The J segment lost 1 base and the V segment lost 1 base, leaving 13 bases of the junction unmatched. CDR3 length equals 20 residues.

This clonotype was seen only a few times. The chain uses TRBV6-1 and TRBJ1-2, with D possibly being TRBD1 (5 bases). The germline gives CDR1 MNHNS, CDR2 SASEGT. V dropped 5 bases and J dropped 4 bases, with 14 bases sitting between them. CDR3 length equals 14 residues. CDR3 in DNA: TGTGCCAGCAGTAGTGGGACGGGACGCTATGGCTACACCTTC. It specifies CASSSGTGRYGYTF.

Many counts were recorded for this clonotype. The chain is built from TRBV10-1 and TRBJ2-1, with 7 bases aligning to TRBD1. J was trimmed by 7 bases and V by 6 bases; bases with no gene match: 12. The CDR3 has 15 amino acids. Germline V lookup: CDR1 WNHNN, CDR2 SYGVQD (reference sequence). The CDR3 DNA follows: TGCGCCAGCAGGGACACTTCGGACAGGTCTAATGAGCAGTTCTTC. Its translation: CASRDTSDRSNEQFF.

This clonotype was found a few times. The chain has TRBV20-1 and TRBJ2-7, with 11 bases matching TRBD2. CDR3 size: 17 residues. Germline V CDR1 and CDR2: DFQATT, SNEGSKA (reference sequence). The junction had 11 bases not matched to a gene; V was cut back by 0 bases and J by 4 bases. CDR3 region: CSARDPLTSGEGYEQYF. CDR3 DNA sequence: TGCAGTGCTAGAGACCCTCTGACTAGCGGGGAAGGGTACGAGCAGTACTTC.

The table lists this clonotype with many counts. The genes are TRBV10-1 and TRBJ2-2; 9 positions match TRBD2. The V gene's germline CDR1 is WNHNN and CDR2 SYGVQD (reference sequence). CDR3 length: 15 residues. V trimming: 6 bases; J trimming: 2 bases; junction bases outside the gene matches: 4. Here the CDR3 reads CASRDGTSNTGELFF. The CDR3, as DNA: TGCGCCAGCAGGGACGGGACTAGCAACACCGGGGAGCTGTTTTTT.

This clonotype appeared a few times. The V call is TRBV27, the J call TRBJ2-7; the match to TRBD2 covers 7 bases. The J segment lost 3 bases and the V segment lost 5 bases, leaving 7 bases of the junction unmatched. Per germline, CDR1 MNHEY and CDR2 SMNVEV (reference sequence). This CDR3 contains 14 residues. The CDR3 DNA is TGTGCCAGCAGTCCCCCGGGGAGGGGCTACGAGCAGTACTTC. It codes for CASSPPGRGYEQYF.

This chain's CDR3 is CSGTSGRTYNEQFF. CDR3 nucleotide sequence: TGCAGCGGGACTAGCGGGAGGACTTACAATGAGCAGTTCTTC. The gene calls are TRBV29-1 and TRBJ2-1; 14 bases are a match to TRBD2. This CDR3 is 14 amino acids long. CDR1 and CDR2 from the germline V gene are SQVTM and ANQGSEA. V lost 7 bases to trimming and J lost 4 bases; unmatched junction nucleotides: 3.

This chain uses TRBV28 with TRBJ1-1; perhaps TRBD1 as D (6 bases). CDR1 is MDHEN and CDR2 is SYDVKM in the germline V gene. V was clipped by 6 bases and J by 4 bases, with 18 bases between them. The CDR3 length is 15 residues. This CDR3 is CASSSPSGGPTEAFF. CDR3 nucleotide sequence: TGTGCCAGCAGCTCGCCCTCCGGGGGCCCCACTGAAGCTTTCTTT. Supplemented by reference TRBV28 and TRBJ1-1, the full variable domain reads DVKVTQSSRYLVKRTGEKVFLECVQDMDHENMFWYRQDPGLGLRLIYFSYDVKMKEKGDIPEGYSVSREKKERFSLILESASTNQTSMYLCASSSPSGGPTEAFFGQGTRLTVV.